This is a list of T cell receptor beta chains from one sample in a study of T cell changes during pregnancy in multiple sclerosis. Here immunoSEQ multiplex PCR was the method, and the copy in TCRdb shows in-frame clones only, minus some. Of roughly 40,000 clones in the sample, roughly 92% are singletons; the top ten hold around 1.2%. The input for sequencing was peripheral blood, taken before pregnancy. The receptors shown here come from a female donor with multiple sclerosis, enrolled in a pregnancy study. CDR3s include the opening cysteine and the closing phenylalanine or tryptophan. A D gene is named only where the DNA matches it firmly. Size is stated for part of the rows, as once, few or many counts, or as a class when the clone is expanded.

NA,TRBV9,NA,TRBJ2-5,CASSPPGVPGETQYF,TGTGCCAGCAGCCCTCCAGGGGTTCCTGGCGAGACCCAGTACTTC
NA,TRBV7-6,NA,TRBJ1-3,CASSLGRGEKESSGNTIYF,TGTGCCAGCAGCTTAGGCAGGGGCGAAAAAGAGAGCTCTGGAAACACCATATATTTT
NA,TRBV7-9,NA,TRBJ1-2,CASSSSGGNYGYTF,TGTGCCAGCAGCTCCTCCGGCGGGAACTATGGCTACACCTTC
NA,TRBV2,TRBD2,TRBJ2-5,CASEAGAETQYF,TGTGCCAGCGAGGCGGGAGCAGAGACCCAGTACTTC
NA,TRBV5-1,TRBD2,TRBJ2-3,CASSLEGTSGLYRADTQYF,TGCGCCAGCAGCTTGGAAGGGACTAGCGGGCTATACAGAGCAGATACGCAGTATTTT
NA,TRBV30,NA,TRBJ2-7,CAWSWKGGYEQYF,TGTGCCTGGAGCTGGAAGGGAGGTTACGAGCAGTACTTC
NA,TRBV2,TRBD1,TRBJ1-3,CASTGDSSGNTIYF,TGTGCCAGCACCGGGGACAGCTCTGGAAACACCATATATTTT
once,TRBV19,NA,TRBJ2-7,CASSSRPVGAEQYF,TGTGCCAGTAGTTCCCGACCTGTTGGAGCCGAGCAGTACTTC
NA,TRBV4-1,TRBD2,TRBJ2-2,CASSHRRWGTDREGVNTGELFF,TGCGCCAGCAGCCACAGAAGATGGGGGACCGATCGGGAGGGAGTAAACACCGGGGAGCTGTTTTTT
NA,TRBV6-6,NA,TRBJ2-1,CASIRTGDVNNEQFF,TGTGCCAGCATCCGTACAGGAGACGTAAACAATGAGCAGTTCTTC
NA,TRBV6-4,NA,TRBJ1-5,CASSEIGGAGQPQHF,TGTGCCAGCAGTGAGATAGGAGGGGCGGGTCAGCCCCAGCATTTT
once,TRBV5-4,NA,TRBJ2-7,CASSLGFGLTYEQYF,TGTGCCAGCAGCTTGGGTTTCGGACTAACCTACGAGCAGTACTTC
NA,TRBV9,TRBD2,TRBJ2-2,CASSVDPSGSSGELFF,TGTGCCAGCAGCGTAGATCCTAGCGGGAGTTCCGGGGAGCTGTTTTTT
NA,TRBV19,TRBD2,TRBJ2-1,CASSIGTSNEQFF,TGTGCCAGTAGTATCGGGACTAGCAATGAGCAGTTCTTC
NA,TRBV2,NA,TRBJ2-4,CASSVRGGISGAKNIQYF,TGTGCCAGCAGTGTGCGGGGTGGGATTTCAGGGGCCAAAAACATTCAGTACTTC
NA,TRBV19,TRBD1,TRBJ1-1,CASSGGQGMNTEAFF,TGTGCCAGTAGTGGGGGACAGGGGATGAACACTGAAGCTTTCTTT
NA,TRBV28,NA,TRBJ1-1,CASSLARRQSNTEAFF,TGTGCCAGCAGTTTAGCCCGGCGGCAGAGTAACACTGAAGCTTTCTTT
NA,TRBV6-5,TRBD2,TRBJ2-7,CASSSREENYEQYF,TGTGCCAGCAGTTCGCGGGAGGAAAACTACGAGCAGTACTTC
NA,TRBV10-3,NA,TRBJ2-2,CAISREPNTGELFF,TGTGCCATCAGCAGGGAACCGAACACCGGGGAGCTGTTTTTT
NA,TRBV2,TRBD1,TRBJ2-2,CASSGIPGQGATGELFF,TGTGCCAGCAGTGGAATACCGGGACAGGGGGCGACCGGGGAGCTGTTTTTT
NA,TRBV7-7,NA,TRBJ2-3,CASSLASGTDTQYF,TGTGCTAGCAGCTTAGCTAGCGGCACAGATACGCAGTATTTT
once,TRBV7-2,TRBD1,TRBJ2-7,CASSLIQGANPYEQYF,TGTGCCAGCAGCTTAATCCAGGGGGCGAACCCCTACGAGCAGTACTTC
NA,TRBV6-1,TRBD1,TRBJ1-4,CASNWGQGNEKLFF,TGTGCCAGCAACTGGGGACAGGGTAATGAAAAACTGTTTTTT
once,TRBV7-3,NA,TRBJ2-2,CASSWGGRGGPGELFF,TGTGCCAGCAGCTGGGGGGGCCGAGGGGGTCCCGGGGAGCTGTTTTTT
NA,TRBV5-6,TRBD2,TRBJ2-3,CASSLPSGTDTQYF,TGTGCCAGCAGCTTGCCTAGCGGAACAGATACGCAGTATTTT
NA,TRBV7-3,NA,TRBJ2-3,CASRASNVDTQYF,TGTGCCAGCAGAGCGTCTAATGTAGATACGCAGTATTTT
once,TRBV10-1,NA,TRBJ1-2,CASSGQDGYGYTF,TGCGCCAGCAGTGGACAGGACGGCTATGGCTACACCTTC
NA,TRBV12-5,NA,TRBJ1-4,CASGSGIGGALGKLFF,TGTGCTAGTGGTTCGGGAATTGGGGGGGCGCTGGGAAAACTGTTTTTT
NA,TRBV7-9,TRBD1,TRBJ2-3,CASNWDRGTDTQYF,TGTGCCAGCAACTGGGACAGGGGCACAGATACGCAGTATTTT
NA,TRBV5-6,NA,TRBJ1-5,CASSLRGLGNQPQHF,TGTGCCAGCAGCTTGCGGGGTTTGGGCAATCAGCCCCAGCATTTT
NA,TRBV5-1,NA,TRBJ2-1,CASSLGGGYNEQFF,TGCGCCAGCAGCCTTGGGGGAGGTTACAATGAGCAGTTCTTC
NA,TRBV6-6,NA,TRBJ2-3,CASSRGSTDTQYF,TGTGCCAGCAGTCGCGGGTCCACAGATACGCAGTATTTT
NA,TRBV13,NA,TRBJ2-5,CASSRISGQETQYF,TGTGCCAGCAGTCGGATTAGCGGCCAAGAGACCCAGTACTTC
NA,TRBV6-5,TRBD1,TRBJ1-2,CASSRQGNGYTF,TGTGCCAGCAGCCGACAGGGGAATGGCTACACCTTC
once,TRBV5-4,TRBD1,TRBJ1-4,CASSAEGTGDEKLFF,TGTGCCAGCAGCGCAGAAGGGACAGGGGATGAAAAACTGTTTTTT
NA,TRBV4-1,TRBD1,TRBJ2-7,CASSQRGTGQGQYF,TGCGCCAGCAGCCAGAGGGGGACAGGGCAAGGGCAGTACTTC
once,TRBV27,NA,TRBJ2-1,CASSVPGRPSNEQFF,TGTGCCAGCAGTGTACCGGGGAGGCCTTCCAATGAGCAGTTCTTC
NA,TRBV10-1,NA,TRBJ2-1,CASSDGGVTYNEQFF,TGCGCCAGCAGTGACGGGGGAGTCACCTACAATGAGCAGTTCTTC
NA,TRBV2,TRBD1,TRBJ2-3,CAGQGARTDTQYF,TGTGCCGGACAGGGGGCGCGGACAGATACGCAGTATTTT
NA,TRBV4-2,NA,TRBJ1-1,CASSQDPKGLRTEAFF,TGTGCCAGCAGCCAAGATCCTAAGGGGCTGAGAACTGAAGCTTTCTTT
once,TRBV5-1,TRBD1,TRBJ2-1,CASSSIQGISYNEQFF,TGCGCCAGCAGCAGTATACAGGGGATCTCCTACAATGAGCAGTTCTTC
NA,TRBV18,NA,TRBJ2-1,CASSPLSGGSEQFF,TGTGCCAGCTCACCACTCTCTGGAGGGAGCGAGCAGTTCTTC
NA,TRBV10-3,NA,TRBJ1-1,CAITTGKNTEAFF,TGTGCCATCACTACAGGGAAGAACACTGAAGCTTTCTTT
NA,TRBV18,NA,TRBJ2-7,CASSPLDRGYEQYF,TGTGCCAGCTCACCACTGGACAGAGGTTACGAGCAGTACTTC
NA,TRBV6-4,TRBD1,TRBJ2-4,CASSEGQGANIQYF,TGTGCCAGCAGTGAGGGACAGGGGGCAAACATTCAGTACTTC